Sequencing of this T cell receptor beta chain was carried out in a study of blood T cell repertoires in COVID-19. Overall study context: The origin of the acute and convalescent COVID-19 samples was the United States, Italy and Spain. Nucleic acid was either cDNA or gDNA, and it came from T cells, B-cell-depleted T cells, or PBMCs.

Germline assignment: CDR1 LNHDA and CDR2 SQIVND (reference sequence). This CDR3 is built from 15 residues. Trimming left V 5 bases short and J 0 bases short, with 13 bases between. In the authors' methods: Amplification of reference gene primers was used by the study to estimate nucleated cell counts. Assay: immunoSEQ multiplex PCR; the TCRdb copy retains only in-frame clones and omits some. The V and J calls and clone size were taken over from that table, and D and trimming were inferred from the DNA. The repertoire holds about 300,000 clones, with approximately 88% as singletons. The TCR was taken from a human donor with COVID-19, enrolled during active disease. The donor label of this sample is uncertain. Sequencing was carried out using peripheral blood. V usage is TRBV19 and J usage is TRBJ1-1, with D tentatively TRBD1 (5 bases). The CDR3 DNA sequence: TGTGCCAGTAGTCTGGGGGGACGGATGAACACTGAAGCTTTCTTT. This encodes CASSLGGRMNTEAFF.